The next 24 T cell receptor beta chains were all read from a single sample in a study of OX40 agonist ivuxolimab in advanced cancers. Library generation was performed with the immunoSEQ multiplex PCR assay. TCRdb took over this immuneACCESS table, retaining in-frame rearrangements with V and J assigned. Such tables are incomplete; in checked studies, under half of the missing clones stem from an unresolved V gene, and the remainder is unexplained. For this sample there are about 45,000 clones; around 93% appear just once. The ten largest clones add up to nearly 15% of the sample. Sequences were derived from CD4+ or CD8+ T cells sorted from blood, sampled in a trial of the OX40 agonist ivuxolimab. These TCRs come from an adult with an advanced solid tumor such as melanoma, head and neck, liver or kidney cancer.

CDR3 nucleotide sequence: TGTGCCAGCAGCTCAACCGGGGGGGAGCAGTTCTTC. This encodes CASSSTGGEQFF. The genes are TRBV7-9 and TRBJ2-1; TRBD2 agrees at 7 bases. Germline values: CDR1 SEHNR, CDR2 FQNEAQ (reference sequence). The CDR3 covers 12 residues. Trimming took 4 bases from V and 10 from J; bases not matched to a gene: 4.

This rearrangement joins TRBV28 to TRBJ1-5, with 7 bases identical to TRBD1. V dropped 10 bases and J dropped 3; count of bases not matched to a gene: 12. The length of the CDR3 is 15 residues. The germline CDR1 and CDR2 sequences are MDHEN and SYDVKM. This chain's CDR3 is CATRSTGYYNQPQHF. For the CDR3, the DNA is TGTGCCACGAGATCGACAGGGTATTACAATCAGCCCCAGCATTTT.

This chain links TRBV7-9 with TRBJ2-5; D is unresolved. The CDR3 contains 16 residues. With 4 bases removed from V and 3 bases from J, the gap between germline ends came to 18 bases. CDR1 and CDR2 (germline): SEHNR, FQNEAQ (reference sequence). In DNA, the CDR3 is TGTGCCAGCAGCTACTCCTCGAAAACCCTGGAAGAGACCCAGTACTTC. Amino acid sequence: CASSYSSKTLEETQYF.

This rearrangement joins TRBV27 to TRBJ2-3, with 9 bases aligning to TRBD1. V lost 5 bases to trimming and J lost 4 bases; unmatched junction nucleotides: 7. Germline assignment: CDR1 MNHEY and CDR2 SMNVEV (reference sequence). This CDR3 is 15 amino acids long. The CDR3 here is CASSPPGTGPDTQYF. Here the CDR3 DNA reads TGTGCCAGCAGTCCCCCCGGGACAGGGCCAGATACGCAGTATTTT.

The J gene is TRBJ2-7, the V gene TRBV2; 8 bases align to TRBD1. V lost 1 base, J lost 5 bases, and 4 bases stayed unmatched. Germline V gene sequence: CDR1 SNHLY, CDR2 FYNNEI. The CDR3 has 14 amino acids. CDR3 nucleotide sequence: TGTGCCAGCAGTGAAGGACAGGGGTGGCACGAGCAGTACTTC. This gives the protein CASSEGQGWHEQYF.

This clone has only one observation. The genes are TRBV6-5 and TRBJ2-7; 8 nucleotides align to TRBD1. After removal of 5 bases from V and 11 bases from J, the junction contained 5 bases not matched to a gene. Looked up from germline, CDR1 is MNHEY and CDR2 is SVGAGI. The CDR3 contains 11 residues. The CDR3, as DNA: TGTGCCAGCAGTCTCGGACAGGGAGAGTACTTC. It is translated as CASSLGQGEYF.

The V and J genes are TRBV2 and TRBJ2-7; D is ambiguous. Trimming removed 10 bases from V and 6 bases from J, with 16 bases in between. The CDR3 extends over 12 amino acids. Germline CDR1 and CDR2: SNHLY and FYNNEI. CDR3 residues: CATPGRGGEQYF. The CDR3 bases are TGTGCCACTCCGGGTCGAGGTGGCGAGCAGTACTTC.

This sequence joins TRBV10-2 and TRBJ2-3; a possible D gene is TRBD1 (6 bases). Germline V gene sequence: CDR1 WSHSY, CDR2 SAAADI. The CDR3 covers 16 residues. The V gene lost 4 bases and the J gene lost 3 bases, with 17 bases spanning the gap. CDR3 protein: CASSGALEGTTDTQYF. CDR3 DNA: TGCGCCAGCAGTGGGGCCTTGGAAGGGACAACAGATACGCAGTATTTT.

The chain uses TRBV7-9 and TRBJ1-1; perhaps TRBD1 as D (5 bases). Trimming stripped 5 bases from V and 1 base from J, with 17 bases between. CDR3 length: 16 residues. Germline V gene sequence: CDR1 SEHNR, CDR2 FQNEAQ (reference sequence). Here the CDR3 DNA reads TGTGCCAGCAGCGGGGACGCTCTCCTTGGGAACACTGAAGCTTTCTTT. Translation: CASSGDALLGNTEAFF.

V usage is TRBV28 and J usage is TRBJ2-7; 8 bases map to TRBD1. V gave up 7 bases and J gave up 6 bases; unmatched junction bases: 14. The germline V gene has CDR1 MDHEN and CDR2 SYDVKM. The CDR3 totals 15 residues. DNA of the CDR3: TGTGCCAGCACCAAACTCGGGCAGGGGGCGGGCGAGCAGTACTTC. Encoded protein: CASTKLGQGAGEQYF.

J is TRBJ2-1 and V is TRBV28; D might be TRBD2 (5 bases). V dropped 5 bases and J dropped 13 bases, with 15 bases sitting between them. The CDR3 extends over 12 amino acids. Germline V lookup: CDR1 MDHEN, CDR2 SYDVKM. CDR3 nucleotide sequence: TGTGCCAGCAGTCCCAACCGGGATCCTCAGTTCTTC. Protein: CASSPNRDPQFF.

As regards this clone: This specimen includes other DNA sequences encoding the same CDR3. CDR3 in amino acids: CASSPPGGLAGVTGELFF. The DNA for the CDR3 is TGTGCCAGCTCACCGCCGGGGGGACTAGCGGGAGTCACCGGGGAGCTGTTTTTT. The rearrangement uses TRBV18 and TRBJ2-2, with 14 bases aligning to TRBD2. Germline assignment: CDR1 KGHSH and CDR2 LQKENI. The CDR3 sequence is 18 residues long. V shed 3 bases, J shed 4 bases, and the junction held 7 bases outside the gene matches.

V usage is TRBV20-1 and J usage is TRBJ2-5, with unresolved D. Germline V gene data show CDR1 as DFQATT and CDR2 as SNEGSKA (reference sequence). Trimming removed 6 bases at V and 1 base at J, with 6 bases between. The CDR3 extends over 11 amino acids. The chain's CDR3 is CSAPVQETQYF. The CDR3 nucleotides are TGCAGTGCCCCGGTCCAAGAGACCCAGTACTTC.

The chain joins TRBV30 to TRBJ2-7; the match to TRBD2 covers 8 bases. This CDR3 has 14 residues. Per the germline V gene, CDR1 is GTSNPN and CDR2 is SVGIG (reference sequence). J gave up 1 base and V 2 bases, and 4 bases lay outside the gene matches. The CDR3 loop is CAWSIAGSSYEQYF. DNA for the CDR3: TGTGCCTGGAGTATAGCGGGATCTTCCTACGAGCAGTACTTC.

This clone was picked up a small number of times. The chain joins TRBV12-5 to TRBJ1-1, with 8 bases fitting TRBD1. Trimming cost V 1 base and J 6 bases; bases outside gene matches: 1. The germline V gene has CDR1 LGHNT and CDR2 FRNRAP. The CDR3 covers 13 residues. The DNA for the CDR3 is TGTGCTAGTGGTTTGGAACAGGGGGCTGAAGCTTTCTTT. This gives the protein CASGLEQGAEAFF.

In nucleotides, the CDR3 is TGTGCCAGCAGTCCACAACCAGGGGGCACAACCTACGAGCAGTACTTC. Protein sequence: CASSPQPGGTTYEQYF. The chain uses TRBV27 and TRBJ2-7; 8 bases line up with TRBD1. This CDR3 is built from 16 residues. CDR1 MNHEY and CDR2 SMNVEV come from the germline V gene (reference sequence). The V and J ends lost 5 bases and 2 bases, in that order; junction bases with no gene match: 11.

This sequence joins TRBV27 and TRBJ2-7, with TRBD2 as a possible D gene (6 bases). Trimming pared 0 bases from V and 2 bases from J, leaving 11 bases between. Germline V gene lookup returns CDR1 MNHEY and CDR2 SMNVEV (reference sequence). This CDR3 contains 15 residues. CDR3 protein: CASSLSPSATYEQYF. CDR3 DNA: TGTGCCAGCAGTTTATCCCCTAGCGCAACCTACGAGCAGTACTTC.

V gene TRBV11-2 combines with J gene TRBJ2-3; 12 bases match TRBD1. Per the germline V gene, CDR1 is SGHAT and CDR2 is FQNNGV. J gave up 6 bases and V 2 bases, and 6 bases lay outside the gene matches. The CDR3 loop spans 16 amino acids. This CDR3 reads CASSLKGTGGADTQYF. CDR3 DNA sequence: TGTGCCAGCAGCTTAAAAGGGACAGGGGGCGCCGATACGCAGTATTTT.

The V and J genes are TRBV30 and TRBJ2-2; 8 nucleotides align to TRBD2. J was trimmed by 4 bases and V by 7 bases; bases with no gene match: 14. Germline CDR1 and CDR2: GTSNPN and SVGIG (reference sequence). The CDR3 is 16 amino acids. The CDR3 DNA follows: TGTGCCTCCCTTCAGGGCCAGCGGGAGCCCACCGGGGAGCTGTTTTTT. It translates to CASLQGQREPTGELFF.

The chain uses TRBV11-2 and TRBJ2-7; 9 bases fit TRBD2. J was trimmed by 1 base and V by 2 bases; bases with no gene match: 6. Germline-derived CDR1 and CDR2 are SGHAT and FQNNGV. CDR3 size: 16 residues. The CDR3 region has the DNA TGTGCCAGCAGCTTAACAGCGGGAGGACTTTCCTACGAGCAGTACTTC. Its translation: CASSLTAGGLSYEQYF.

This chain joins TRBV9 and TRBJ1-4, with D possibly being TRBD1 (6 bases). V was pared by 5 bases and J by 7 bases, with 9 bases between. This CDR3 spans 12 amino acids. The germline gives CDR1 SGDLS, CDR2 YYNGEE. The CDR3 reads CASSLGGEKLFF. The CDR3 DNA follows: TGTGCCAGCAGTTTAGGGGGTGAAAAACTGTTTTTT.

This sequence joins TRBV19 and TRBJ1-1; 8 bases map to TRBD1. This CDR3 region has 13 residues. Trimming removed 8 bases from V and 0 bases from J; junction bases left unmatched: 2. The germline V gene encodes CDR1 LNHDA and CDR2 SQIVND (reference sequence). The CDR3 DNA is TGTGCCAGTGACAGGGGAATGAACACTGAAGCTTTCTTT. Residues: CASDRGMNTEAFF.

Of note for this clone: One end of the junction does not line up with germline, which may come from a read error. The chain employs TRBV27 and TRBJ2-1; no clear D. This CDR3 has 12 residues. Germline CDR1 MNHEY, CDR2 SMNVEV (reference sequence). CDR3 sequence: CASSLNRRHSLF. The DNA of the CDR3 is TGTGCCAGCAGTTTAAACCGACGGCACTCGCTCTTC.

This chain joins TRBV29-1 and TRBJ2-7; 7 nucleotides match TRBD2. Per germline, CDR1 SQVTM and CDR2 ANQGSEA. The CDR3 contains 13 residues. J lost 3 bases, V lost 5 bases, and 7 bases had no gene match. This chain's CDR3 is CSVSGGSYYEQYF. The DNA for the CDR3 is TGCAGCGTTAGTGGCGGGAGTTACTACGAGCAGTACTTC.